The T cell receptor (beta chain) described here comes from a study of PD-L1 blockade in urothelial cancer. Study-wide findings and caveats: Below-median pretreatment blood TCR clonality was a predictor of better survival.

In the case of this clone: Its antigen is currently unknown.

Documented time point: pretreatment peripheral blood. Clones were read by immunoSEQ multiplex PCR, and TCRdb kept only the in-frame ones, dropping some. Here the sample spans around 100,000 clones, about nine tenths being singletons. The clonotype originates from a man aged 55 to 70 with urothelial cancer. The specimen comprised PBMCs, sampled around atezolizumab (anti-PD-L1) treatment.

CDR3 DNA sequence: TGTGCCAGCAGCCCCTCAGGCCAGGGGGCCTACGAGCAGTACTTC. This encodes CASSPSGQGAYEQYF. V usage is TRBV7-3 and J usage is TRBJ2-7; 7 bases agree with TRBD1. CDR1 and CDR2 from the germline V gene are SGHTA and FQGTGA. There are 15 residues in the CDR3. V lost 5 bases to trimming and J lost 2 bases; unmatched junction nucleotides: 9.